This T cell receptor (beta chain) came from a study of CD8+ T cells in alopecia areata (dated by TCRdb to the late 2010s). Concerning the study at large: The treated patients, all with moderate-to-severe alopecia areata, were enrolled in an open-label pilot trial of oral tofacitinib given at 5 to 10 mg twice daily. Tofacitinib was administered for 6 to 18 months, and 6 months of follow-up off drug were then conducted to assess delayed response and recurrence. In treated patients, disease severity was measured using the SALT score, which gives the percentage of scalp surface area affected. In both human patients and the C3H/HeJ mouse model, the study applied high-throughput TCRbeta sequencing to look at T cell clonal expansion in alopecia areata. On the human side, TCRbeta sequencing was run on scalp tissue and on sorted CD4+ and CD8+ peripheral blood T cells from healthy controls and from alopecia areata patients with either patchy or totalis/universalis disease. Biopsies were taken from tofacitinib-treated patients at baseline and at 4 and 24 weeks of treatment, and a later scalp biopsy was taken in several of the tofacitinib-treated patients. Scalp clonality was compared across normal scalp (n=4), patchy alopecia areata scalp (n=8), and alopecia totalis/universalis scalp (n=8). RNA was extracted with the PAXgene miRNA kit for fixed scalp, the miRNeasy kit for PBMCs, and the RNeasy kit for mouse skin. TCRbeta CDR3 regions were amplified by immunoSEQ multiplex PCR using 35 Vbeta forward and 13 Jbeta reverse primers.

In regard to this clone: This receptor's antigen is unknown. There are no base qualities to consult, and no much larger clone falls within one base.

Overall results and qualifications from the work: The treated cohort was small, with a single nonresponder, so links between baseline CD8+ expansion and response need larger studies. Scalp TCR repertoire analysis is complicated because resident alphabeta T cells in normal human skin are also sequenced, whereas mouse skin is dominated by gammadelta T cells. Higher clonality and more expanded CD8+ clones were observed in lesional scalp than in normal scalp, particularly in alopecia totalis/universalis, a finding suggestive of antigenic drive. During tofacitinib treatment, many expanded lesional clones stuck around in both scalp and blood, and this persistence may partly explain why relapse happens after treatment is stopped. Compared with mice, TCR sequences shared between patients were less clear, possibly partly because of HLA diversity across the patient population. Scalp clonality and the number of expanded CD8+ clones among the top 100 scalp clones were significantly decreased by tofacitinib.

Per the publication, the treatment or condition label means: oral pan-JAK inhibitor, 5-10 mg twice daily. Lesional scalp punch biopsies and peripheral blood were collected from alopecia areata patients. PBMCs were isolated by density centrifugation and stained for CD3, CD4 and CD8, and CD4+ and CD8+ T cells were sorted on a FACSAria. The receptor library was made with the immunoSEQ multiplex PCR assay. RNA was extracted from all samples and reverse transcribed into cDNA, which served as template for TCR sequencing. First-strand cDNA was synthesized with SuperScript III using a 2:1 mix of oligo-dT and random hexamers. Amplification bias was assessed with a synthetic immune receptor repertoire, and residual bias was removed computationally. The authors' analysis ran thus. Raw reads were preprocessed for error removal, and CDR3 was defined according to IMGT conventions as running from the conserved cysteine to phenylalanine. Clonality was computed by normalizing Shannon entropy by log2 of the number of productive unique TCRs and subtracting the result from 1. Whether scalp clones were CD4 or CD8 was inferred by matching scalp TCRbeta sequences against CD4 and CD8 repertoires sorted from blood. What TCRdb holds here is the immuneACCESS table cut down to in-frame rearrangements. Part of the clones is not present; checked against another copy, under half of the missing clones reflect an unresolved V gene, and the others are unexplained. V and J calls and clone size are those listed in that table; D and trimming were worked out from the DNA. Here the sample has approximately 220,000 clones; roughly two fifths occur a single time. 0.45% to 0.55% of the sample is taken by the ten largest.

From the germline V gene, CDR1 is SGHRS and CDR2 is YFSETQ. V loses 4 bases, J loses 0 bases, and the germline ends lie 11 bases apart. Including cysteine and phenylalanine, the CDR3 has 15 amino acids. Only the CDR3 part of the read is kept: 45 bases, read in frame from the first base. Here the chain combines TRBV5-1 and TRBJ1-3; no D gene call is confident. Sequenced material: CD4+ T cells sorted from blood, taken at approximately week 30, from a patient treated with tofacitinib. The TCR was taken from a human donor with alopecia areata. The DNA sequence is TGCGCCAGCAGCCCCGGTGGCCTCTCTGGAAACACCATATATTTT. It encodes CASSPGGLSGNTIYF.